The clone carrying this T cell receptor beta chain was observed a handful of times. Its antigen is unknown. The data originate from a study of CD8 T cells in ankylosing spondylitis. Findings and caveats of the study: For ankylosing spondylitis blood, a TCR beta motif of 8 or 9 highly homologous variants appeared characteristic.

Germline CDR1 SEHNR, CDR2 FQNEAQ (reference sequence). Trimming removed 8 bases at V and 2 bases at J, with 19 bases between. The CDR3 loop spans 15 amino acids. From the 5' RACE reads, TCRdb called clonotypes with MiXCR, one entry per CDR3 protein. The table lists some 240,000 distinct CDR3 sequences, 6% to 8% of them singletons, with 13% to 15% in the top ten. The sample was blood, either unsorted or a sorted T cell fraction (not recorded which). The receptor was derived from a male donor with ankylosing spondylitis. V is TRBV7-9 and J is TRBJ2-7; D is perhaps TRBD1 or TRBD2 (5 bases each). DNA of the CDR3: TGTGCCAGCGGAGGTGGTGGACCGGGACCCTACGAGCAGTACTTC. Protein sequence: CASGGGGPGPYEQYF.